Described below is a single T cell receptor (beta chain) sequence and its context. The data were produced by immunoSEQ multiplex PCR, yet TCRdb's version contains in-frame clones alone and is incomplete. The sample has 140,000 to 150,000 clones; 80% to 95% are singletons. The source of the sample is a study of control samples from healthy donors and cancer patients. The CDR3 has 16 residues. Germline lookup yields CDR1 LGHDT and CDR2 YNNKEL (reference sequence). V lost 1 base to trimming and J lost 3 bases, with 13 bases between them. This sequence joins TRBV3-1 (or the pseudogene TRBV3-2) and TRBJ2-1; no clear D. Sequencing was done on a sample of blood. The receptor's source is a man aged 18 to 29 in good health. CDR3 coding DNA: TGTGCCAGCAGCCAAGGCCCCCAAACAAGCTACAATGAGCAGTTCTTC. Translating gives CASSQGPQTSYNEQFF.